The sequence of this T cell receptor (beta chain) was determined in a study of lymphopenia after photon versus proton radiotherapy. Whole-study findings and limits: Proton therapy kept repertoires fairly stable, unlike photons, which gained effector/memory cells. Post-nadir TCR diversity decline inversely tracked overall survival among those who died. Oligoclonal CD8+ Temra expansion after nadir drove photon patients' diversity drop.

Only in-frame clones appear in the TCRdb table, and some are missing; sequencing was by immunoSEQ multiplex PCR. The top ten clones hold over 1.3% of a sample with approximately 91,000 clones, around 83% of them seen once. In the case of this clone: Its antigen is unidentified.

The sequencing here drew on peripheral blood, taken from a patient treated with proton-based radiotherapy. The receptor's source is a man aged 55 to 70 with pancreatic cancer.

The CDR3 DNA follows: TGTGCCAGCAGCTTAACAGGGACTAACCCTCAAGAGACCCAGTACTTC. This encodes CASSLTGTNPQETQYF. V gene TRBV7-3 combines with J gene TRBJ2-5, with 7 bases lining up with TRBD2. CDR1 SGHTA and CDR2 FQGTGA come from the germline V gene. The CDR3 length is 16 residues. V was pared by 0 bases and J by 2 bases, with 6 bases of the junction left unmatched.